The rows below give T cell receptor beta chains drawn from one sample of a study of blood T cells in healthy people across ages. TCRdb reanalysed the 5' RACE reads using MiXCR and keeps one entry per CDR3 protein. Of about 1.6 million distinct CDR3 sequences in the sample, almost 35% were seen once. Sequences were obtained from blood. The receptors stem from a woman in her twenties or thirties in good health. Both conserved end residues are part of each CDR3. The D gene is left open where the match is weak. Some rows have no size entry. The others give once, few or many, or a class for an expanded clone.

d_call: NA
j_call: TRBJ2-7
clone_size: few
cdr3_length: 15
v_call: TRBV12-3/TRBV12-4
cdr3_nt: TGTGCCAGCAGCCCTAGGGCTAGCAGCTCCTACGAGCAGTACTTC
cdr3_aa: CASSPRASSSYEQYF

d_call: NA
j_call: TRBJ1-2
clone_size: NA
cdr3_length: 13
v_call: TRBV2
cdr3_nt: TGTGCCAGCAGTGAAGATTCTTCTTATGGCTACACCTTC
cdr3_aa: CASSEDSSYGYTF

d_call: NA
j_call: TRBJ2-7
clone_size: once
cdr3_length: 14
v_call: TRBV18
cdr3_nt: TGTGCCAGCTCACCCGAGGGGATTATTTACGAGCAGTACTTC
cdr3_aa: CASSPEGIIYEQYF

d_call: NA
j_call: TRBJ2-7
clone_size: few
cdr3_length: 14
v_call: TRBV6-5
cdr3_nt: TGTGCCAGCAGTTACTCGTCGGAACCCTACGAGCAGTACTTC
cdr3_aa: CASSYSSEPYEQYF

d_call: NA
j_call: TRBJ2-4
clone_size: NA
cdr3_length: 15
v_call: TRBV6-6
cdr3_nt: TGTGCCAGCAGGATGGCTCAAACAGGGAGGGATGAGCAGTACTTC
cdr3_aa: CASRMAQTGRDEQYF

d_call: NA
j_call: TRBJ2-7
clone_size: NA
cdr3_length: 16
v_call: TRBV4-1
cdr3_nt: TGCGCCAGCAGCCATGAGGAAGCTAGCGCCACCTACGAGCAGTACTTC
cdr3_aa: CASSHEEASATYEQYF

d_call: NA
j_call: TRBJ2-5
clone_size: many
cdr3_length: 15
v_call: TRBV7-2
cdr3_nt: TGTGCCAGCAGCCAGACAGGGACTGTCCAAGAGACCCAGTACTTC
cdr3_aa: CASSQTGTVQETQYF

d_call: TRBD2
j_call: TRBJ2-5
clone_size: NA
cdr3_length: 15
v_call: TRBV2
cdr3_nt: TGTGCCAGCAGTCTACCCCCGGGAGGAGTGGAGACCCAGTACTTC
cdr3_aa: CASSLPPGGVETQYF

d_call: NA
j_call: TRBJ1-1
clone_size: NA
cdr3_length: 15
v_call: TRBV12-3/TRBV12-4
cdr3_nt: TGTGCCAGCAGTCGGGAGGGGCAGATGAACACTGAAGCTTTCTTT
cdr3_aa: CASSREGQMNTEAFF

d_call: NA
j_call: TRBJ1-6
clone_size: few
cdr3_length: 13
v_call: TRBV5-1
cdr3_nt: TGCGCCAGCAGGGATTCCCCGAAGTCACCCCCCCACTTT
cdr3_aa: CASRDSPKSPPHF

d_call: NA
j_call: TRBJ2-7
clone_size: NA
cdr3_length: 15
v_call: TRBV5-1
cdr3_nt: TGCGCCAGCAGCTTGACTGGCGACAGGCCCAACGAGCAGTACTTC
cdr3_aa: CASSLTGDRPNEQYF

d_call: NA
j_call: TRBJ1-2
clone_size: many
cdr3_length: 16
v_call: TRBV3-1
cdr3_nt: TGTGCCAGCAGCCGGCCTGGGGCAGTTTCTAACTATGGCTACACCTTC
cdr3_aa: CASSRPGAVSNYGYTF

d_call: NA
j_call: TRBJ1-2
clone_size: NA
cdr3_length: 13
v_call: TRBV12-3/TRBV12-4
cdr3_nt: TGTGCCAGCAACCAGGGCAGGGCGGACGGCTACACCTTC
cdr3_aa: CASNQGRADGYTF

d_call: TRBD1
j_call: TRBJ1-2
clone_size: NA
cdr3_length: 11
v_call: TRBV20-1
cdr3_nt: TGCAGTGCAGGACAGGGTGTAGGCTACACCTTC
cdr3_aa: CSAGQGVGYTF

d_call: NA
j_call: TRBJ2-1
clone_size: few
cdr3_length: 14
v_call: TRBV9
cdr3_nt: TGTGCCAGCAGCGTAGCCACAGGGCCCCATGAGCAGTTCTTC
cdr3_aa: CASSVATGPHEQFF

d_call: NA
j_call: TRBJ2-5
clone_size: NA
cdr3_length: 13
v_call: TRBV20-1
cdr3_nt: TGCAGTGCGACGGACGGGTTACAAGAGACCCAGTACTTC
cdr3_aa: CSATDGLQETQYF

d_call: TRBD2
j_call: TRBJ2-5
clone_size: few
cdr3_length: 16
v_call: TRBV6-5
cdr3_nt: TGTGCCAGCAGCCACCCCCTCGGGGGGAAGGTAGAGACCCAGTACTTC
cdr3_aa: CASSHPLGGKVETQYF

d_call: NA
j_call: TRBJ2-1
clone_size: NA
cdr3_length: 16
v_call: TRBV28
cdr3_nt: TGTGCCAGCAGTTTTAAGGCAGCCCTGCCCCACAGTGAGCAGTTCTTC
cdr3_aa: CASSFKAALPHSEQFF

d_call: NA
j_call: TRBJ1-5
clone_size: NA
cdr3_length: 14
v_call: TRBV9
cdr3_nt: TGTGCCAGCAGCGTAGGAGATCAATATCAGCCCCAGCATTTT
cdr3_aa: CASSVGDQYQPQHF

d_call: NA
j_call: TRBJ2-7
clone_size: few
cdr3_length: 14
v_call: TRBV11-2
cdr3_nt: TGTGCCAGCAGCTTAGATAATCAGTTCTACGAGCAGTACTTC
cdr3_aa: CASSLDNQFYEQYF

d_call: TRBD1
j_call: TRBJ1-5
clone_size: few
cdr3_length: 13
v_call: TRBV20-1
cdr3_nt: TGCAGTGCCAGCGACAGGGGGCAACAGCCCCAGCATTTT
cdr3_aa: CSASDRGQQPQHF

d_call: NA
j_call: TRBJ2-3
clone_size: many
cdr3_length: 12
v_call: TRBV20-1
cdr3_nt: TGCAGTGCTAGAGAGGGCACAGATACGCAGTATTTT
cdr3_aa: CSAREGTDTQYF

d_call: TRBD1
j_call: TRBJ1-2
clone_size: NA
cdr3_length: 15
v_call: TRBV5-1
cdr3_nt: TGCGCCAGCAGCTTAGGGACAGGGGGAGCCGGCGGCTACACCTTC
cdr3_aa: CASSLGTGGAGGYTF